This T cell receptor (beta chain) was retrieved from a study of CXCR3-negative and CXCR3-positive naive CD8 T cells. Study results and limitations: Similar TRBV-TRBJ usage characterized naive CXCR3-negative and CXCR3-positive cells; memory cells differed. Relative to memory CD8+ cells, whose diversity was much lower, both naive subsets had comparably high diversity.

Preparation of TRB cDNA libraries relied on 5' RACE carrying UMI labels. TCRdb reprocessed the 5' RACE reads, with one entry per CDR3 protein and no DNA. The ten most abundant clones cover 1.6% of a sample with tens of thousands of distinct CDR3 sequences. Germline V gene sequence: CDR1 SGHNT, CDR2 YYREEE (reference sequence). The CDR3 contains 18 residues. On this clonotype itself: Its antigen is as yet unknown.

The chain couples TRBV5-4 to TRBJ2-6. Sample: naive CXCR3- CD8+ T cells from blood. Subset of the sample: CD45RO-CCR7+CD27+CD95- naive CD8+ T cells lacking CXCR3 (TNR3-). The clonotype was recovered from a human donor in good health. Some clones in this sample may be carry-over from other donors' samples. CDR3 region: CATKFGQLFLSGANVLTF.